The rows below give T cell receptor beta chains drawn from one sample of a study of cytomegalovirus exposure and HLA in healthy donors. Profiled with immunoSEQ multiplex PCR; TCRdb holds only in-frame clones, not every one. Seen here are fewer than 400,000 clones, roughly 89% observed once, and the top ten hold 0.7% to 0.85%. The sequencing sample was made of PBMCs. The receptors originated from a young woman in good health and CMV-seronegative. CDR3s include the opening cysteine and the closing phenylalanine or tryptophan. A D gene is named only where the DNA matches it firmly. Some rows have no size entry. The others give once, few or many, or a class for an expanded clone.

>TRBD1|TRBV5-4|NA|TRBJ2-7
TGTGCCAGCAGCCCGAGACAGGGGCCGTCCTACGAGCAGTACTTC
CASSPRQGPSYEQYF
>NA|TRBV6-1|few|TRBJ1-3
TGTGCCAGCAGCCAACAGGGTATGAGAAACACCATATATTTT
CASSQQGMRNTIYF
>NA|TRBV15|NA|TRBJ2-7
TGTGCCACCAGCTCCTACCCGCGGGACGGTTCCTACGAGCAGTACTTC
CATSSYPRDGSYEQYF
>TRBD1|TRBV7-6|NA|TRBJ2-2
TGTGCCAGCAGCCTAGGGTGGGGACAGGACACCGGGGAGCTGTTTTTT
CASSLGWGQDTGELFF
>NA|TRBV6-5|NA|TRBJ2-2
TGTGCCAGCAGTTACAGGGGCTCCGGGGAGCTGTTTTTT
CASSYRGSGELFF
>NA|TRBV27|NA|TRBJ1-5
TGTGCCAGCAGTTCTCCAGGGTTCAATCAGCCCCAGCATTTT
CASSSPGFNQPQHF
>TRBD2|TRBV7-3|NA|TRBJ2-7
TGTGCCAGCAGCTTAAGTAGCGGGAGGGCCTACGAGCAGTACTTC
CASSLSSGRAYEQYF
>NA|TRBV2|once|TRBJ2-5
TGTGCCAGCAGTGATATGACAACCCAGCAAGAGACCCAGTACTTC
CASSDMTTQQETQYF
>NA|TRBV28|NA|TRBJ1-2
TGTGCCAGCATGAGGGTTAACTATGGCTACACCTTC
CASMRVNYGYTF
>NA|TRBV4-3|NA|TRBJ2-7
TGCGCCAGCAGCCAAGTTCACAGGGACTACGAGCAGTACTTC
CASSQVHRDYEQYF
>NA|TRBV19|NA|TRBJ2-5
TGTGCCAGTAGTATAGGGTACACCTTCCAAGAGACCCAGTACTTC
CASSIGYTFQETQYF
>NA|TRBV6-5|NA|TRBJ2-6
TGTGCCAGCAGTCCGACAGCCTCTGGGGCCAACGTCCTGACTTTC
CASSPTASGANVLTF
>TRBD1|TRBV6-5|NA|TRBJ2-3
TGTGCCAGCAGTTCCCAGGGGGCATCTGAGTATTTT
CASSSQGASEYF